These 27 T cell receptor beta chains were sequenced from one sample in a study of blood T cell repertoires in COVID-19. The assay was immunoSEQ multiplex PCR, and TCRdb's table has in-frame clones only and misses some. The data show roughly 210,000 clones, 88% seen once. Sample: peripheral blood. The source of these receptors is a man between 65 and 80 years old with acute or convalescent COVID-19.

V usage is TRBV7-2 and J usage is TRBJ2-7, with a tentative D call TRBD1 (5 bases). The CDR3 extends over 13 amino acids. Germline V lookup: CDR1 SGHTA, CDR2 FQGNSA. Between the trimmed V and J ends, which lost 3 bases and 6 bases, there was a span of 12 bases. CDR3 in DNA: TGTGCCAGCAGCTTGGGGCCTGGTGGCGAGCAGTACTTC. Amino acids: CASSLGPGGEQYF.

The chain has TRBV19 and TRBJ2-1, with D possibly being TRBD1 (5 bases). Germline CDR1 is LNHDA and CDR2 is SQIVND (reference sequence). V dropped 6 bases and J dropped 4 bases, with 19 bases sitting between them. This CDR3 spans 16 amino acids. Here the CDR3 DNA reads TGTGCCAGTAGCTCCCCTATGGGGCTGGGGTACAATGAGCAGTTCTTC. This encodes CASSSPMGLGYNEQFF.

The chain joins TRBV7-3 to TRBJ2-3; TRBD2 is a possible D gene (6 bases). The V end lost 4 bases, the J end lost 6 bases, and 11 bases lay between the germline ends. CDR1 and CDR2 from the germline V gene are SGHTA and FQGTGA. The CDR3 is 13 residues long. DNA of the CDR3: TGTGCCAGCAGCTCGGGAGTTAGGGATACGCAGTATTTT. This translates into CASSSGVRDTQYF.

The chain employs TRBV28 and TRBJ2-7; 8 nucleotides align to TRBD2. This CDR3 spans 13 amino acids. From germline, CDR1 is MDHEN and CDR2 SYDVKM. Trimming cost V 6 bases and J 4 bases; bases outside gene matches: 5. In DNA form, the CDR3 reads TGTGCCAGCAGCCCCGGGGGGGTTTACGAGCAGTACTTC. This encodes CASSPGGVYEQYF.

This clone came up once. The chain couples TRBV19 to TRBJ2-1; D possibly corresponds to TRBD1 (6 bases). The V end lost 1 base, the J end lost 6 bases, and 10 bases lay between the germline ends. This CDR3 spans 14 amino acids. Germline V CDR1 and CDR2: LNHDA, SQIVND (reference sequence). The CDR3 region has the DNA TGTGCCAGTAGTATAGGAGGGGGTACCAATGAGCAGTTCTTC. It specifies CASSIGGGTNEQFF.

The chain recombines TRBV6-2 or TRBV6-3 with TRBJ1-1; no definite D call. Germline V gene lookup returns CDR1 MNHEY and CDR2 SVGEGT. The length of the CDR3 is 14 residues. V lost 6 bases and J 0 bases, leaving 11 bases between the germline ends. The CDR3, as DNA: TGTGCCAGCAGCAAAAATACTATGAACACTGAAGCTTTCTTT. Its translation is CASSKNTMNTEAFF.

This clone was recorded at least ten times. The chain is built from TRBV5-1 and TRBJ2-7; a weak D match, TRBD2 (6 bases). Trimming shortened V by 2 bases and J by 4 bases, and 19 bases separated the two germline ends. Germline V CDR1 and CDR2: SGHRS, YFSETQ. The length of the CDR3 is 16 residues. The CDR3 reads CASSFSGLPQGYEQYF. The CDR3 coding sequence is TGCGCCAGCAGCTTTTCGGGACTCCCCCAGGGATACGAGCAGTACTTC.

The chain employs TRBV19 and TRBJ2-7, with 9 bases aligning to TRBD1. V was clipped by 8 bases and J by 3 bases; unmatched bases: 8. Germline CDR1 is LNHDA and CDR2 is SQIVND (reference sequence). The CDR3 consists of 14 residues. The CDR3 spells CASSTQGANYEQYF. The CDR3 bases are TGTGCCAGTTCTACACAGGGGGCTAACTACGAGCAGTACTTC.

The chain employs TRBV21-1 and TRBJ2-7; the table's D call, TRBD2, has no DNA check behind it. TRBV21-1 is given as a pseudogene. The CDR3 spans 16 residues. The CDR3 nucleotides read TGTGCCAGCAGCAATATTGAGCGGGAGAACTCCTACGAGCAGTACTTC. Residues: CASSNIERENSYEQYF.

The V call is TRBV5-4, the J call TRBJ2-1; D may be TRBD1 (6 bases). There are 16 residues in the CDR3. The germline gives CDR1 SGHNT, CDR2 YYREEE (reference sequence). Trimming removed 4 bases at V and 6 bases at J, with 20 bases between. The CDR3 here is CASSPPVGGVGNEQFF. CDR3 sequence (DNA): TGTGCCAGCAGCCCCCCTGTAGGGGGAGTAGGCAATGAGCAGTTCTTC.

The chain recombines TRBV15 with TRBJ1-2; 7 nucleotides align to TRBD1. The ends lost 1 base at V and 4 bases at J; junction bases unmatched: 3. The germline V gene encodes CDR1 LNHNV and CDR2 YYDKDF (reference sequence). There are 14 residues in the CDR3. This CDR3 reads CATSRVQGTYGYTF. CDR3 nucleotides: TGTGCCACCAGCAGAGTACAGGGGACCTATGGCTACACCTTC.

The CDR3 reads CASSFGQGGIEKLFF. CDR3 bases: TGTGCCAGCAGCTTCGGACAGGGCGGGATTGAAAAACTGTTTTTT. J is TRBJ1-4 and V is TRBV7-2, with 8 bases identical to TRBD1. This CDR3 is built from 15 residues. V gave up 3 bases and J gave up 7 bases; unmatched junction bases: 7. Looked up from germline, CDR1 is SGHTA and CDR2 is FQGNSA.

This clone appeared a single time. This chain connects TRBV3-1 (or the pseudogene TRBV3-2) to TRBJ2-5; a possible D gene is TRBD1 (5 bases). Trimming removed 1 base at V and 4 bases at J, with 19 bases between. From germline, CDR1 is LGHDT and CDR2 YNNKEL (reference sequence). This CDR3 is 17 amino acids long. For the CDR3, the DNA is TGTGCCAGCAGCCAAGGAAAACAGGATCCCAACCGAGAGACCCAGTACTTC. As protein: CASSQGKQDPNRETQYF.

The DNA for the CDR3 is TGCGCCAGCAGCTTGGGACAGGACTACGAGCAGTACTTC. Amino acids: CASSLGQDYEQYF. The chain combines TRBV5-1 with TRBJ2-7, with a possible D match to TRBD1 (6 bases). The CDR3 loop spans 13 amino acids. CDR1 and CDR2 from the germline V gene are SGHRS and YFSETQ. The V end lost 0 bases, the J end lost 3 bases, and 7 bases lay between the germline ends.

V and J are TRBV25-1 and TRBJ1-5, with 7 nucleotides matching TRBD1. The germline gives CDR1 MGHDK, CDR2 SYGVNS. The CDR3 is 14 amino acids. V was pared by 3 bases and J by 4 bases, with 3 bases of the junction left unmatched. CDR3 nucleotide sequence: TGTGCCAGCAGTGAGACAGGGTTAAATCAGCCCCAGCATTTT. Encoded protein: CASSETGLNQPQHF. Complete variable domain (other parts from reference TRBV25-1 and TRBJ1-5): EADIYQTPRYLVIGTGKKITLECSQTMGHDKMYWYQQDPGMELHLIHYSYGVNSTEKGDLSSESTVSRIRTEHFPLTLESARPSHTSQYLCASSETGLNQPQHFGDGTRLSIL.

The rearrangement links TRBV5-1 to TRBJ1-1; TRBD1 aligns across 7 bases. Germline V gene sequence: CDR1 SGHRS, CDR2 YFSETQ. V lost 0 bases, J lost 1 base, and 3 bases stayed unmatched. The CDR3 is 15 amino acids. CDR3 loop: CASSLGDSKNTEAFF. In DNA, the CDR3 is TGCGCCAGCAGCTTGGGGGACAGCAAGAACACTGAAGCTTTCTTT.

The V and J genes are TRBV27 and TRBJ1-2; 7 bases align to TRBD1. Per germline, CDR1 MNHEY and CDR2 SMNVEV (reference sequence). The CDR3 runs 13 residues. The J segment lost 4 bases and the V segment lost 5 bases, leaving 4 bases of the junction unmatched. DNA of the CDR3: TGTGCCAGCAGTATGCGACAGGGCTATGGCTACACCTTC. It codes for CASSMRQGYGYTF.

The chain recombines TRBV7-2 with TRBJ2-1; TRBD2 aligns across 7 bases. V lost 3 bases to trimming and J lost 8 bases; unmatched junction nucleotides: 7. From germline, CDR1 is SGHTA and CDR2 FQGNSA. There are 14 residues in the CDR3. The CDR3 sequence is CASSFQRGSDEQFF. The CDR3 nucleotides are TGTGCCAGCAGCTTCCAGCGGGGTAGTGATGAGCAGTTCTTC.

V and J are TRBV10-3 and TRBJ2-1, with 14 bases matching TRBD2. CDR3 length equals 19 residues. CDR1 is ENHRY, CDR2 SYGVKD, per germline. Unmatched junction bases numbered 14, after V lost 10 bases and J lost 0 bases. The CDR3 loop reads CATTPRLAGGLSSYNEQFF. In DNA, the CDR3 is TGTGCCACTACACCCCGACTAGCGGGAGGGCTCAGCTCCTACAATGAGCAGTTCTTC.

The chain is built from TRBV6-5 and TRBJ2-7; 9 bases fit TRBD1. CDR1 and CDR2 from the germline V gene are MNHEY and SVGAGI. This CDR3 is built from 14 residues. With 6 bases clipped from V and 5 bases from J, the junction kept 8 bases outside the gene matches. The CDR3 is CASRRTGVVNEQYF. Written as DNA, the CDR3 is TGTGCCAGCAGAAGGACAGGGGTTGTCAACGAGCAGTACTTC.

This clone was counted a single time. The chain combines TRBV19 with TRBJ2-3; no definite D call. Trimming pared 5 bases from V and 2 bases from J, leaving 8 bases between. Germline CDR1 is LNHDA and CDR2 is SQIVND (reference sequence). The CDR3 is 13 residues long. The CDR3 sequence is CASSLRVTDTQYF. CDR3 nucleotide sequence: TGTGCCAGTAGTCTACGTGTCACAGATACGCAGTATTTT.

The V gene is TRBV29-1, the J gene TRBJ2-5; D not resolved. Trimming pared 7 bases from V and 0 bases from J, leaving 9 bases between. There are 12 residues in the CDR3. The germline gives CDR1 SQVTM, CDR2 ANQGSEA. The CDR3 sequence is CSATEYQETQYF. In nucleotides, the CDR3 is TGCAGCGCTACAGAGTACCAAGAGACCCAGTACTTC. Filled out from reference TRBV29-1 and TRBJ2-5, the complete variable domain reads SAVISQKPSRDICQRGTSLTIQCQVDSQVTMMFWYRQQPGQSLTLIATANQGSEATYESGFVIDKFPISRPNLTFSTLTVSNMSPEDSSIYLCSATEYQETQYFGPGTRLLVL.

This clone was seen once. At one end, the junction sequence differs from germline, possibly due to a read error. In DNA form, the CDR3 reads TGTGCTAGCAGCTCGGGCAGGGGGCAGTCGAATGAGCAGTTCTTC. Translation: CASSSGRGQSNEQFF. The V gene is TRBV7-7, the J gene TRBJ2-1; 8 nucleotides line up with TRBD1. The CDR3 is 15 residues long. Germline CDR1 is SSHAT and CDR2 is FNYEAQ (reference sequence).

CDR3 residues: CASSVVAGGGFNEQFF. The CDR3 nucleotides read TGTGCCAGCAGCGTAGTGGCGGGAGGCGGGTTCAATGAGCAGTTCTTC. The chain employs TRBV9 and TRBJ2-1, with 8 nucleotides matching TRBD2. The CDR3 sequence is 16 residues long. V dropped 0 bases and J dropped 6; count of bases not matched to a gene: 8. Germline CDR1 SGDLS, CDR2 YYNGEE.

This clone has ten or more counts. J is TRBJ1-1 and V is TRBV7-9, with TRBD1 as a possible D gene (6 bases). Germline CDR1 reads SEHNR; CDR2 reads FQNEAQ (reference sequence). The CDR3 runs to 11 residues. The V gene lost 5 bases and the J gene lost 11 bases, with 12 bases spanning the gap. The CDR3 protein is CASSPGAVAFF. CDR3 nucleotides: TGTGCCAGCAGCCCAGGGGCAGTCGCTTTCTTT.

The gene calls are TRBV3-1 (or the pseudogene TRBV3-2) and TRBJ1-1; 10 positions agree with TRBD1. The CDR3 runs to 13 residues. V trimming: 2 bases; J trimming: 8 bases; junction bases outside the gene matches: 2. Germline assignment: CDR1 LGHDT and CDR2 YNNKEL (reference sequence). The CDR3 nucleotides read TGTGCCAGCAGCCAAACGGACAGGGGGGAAGCTTTCTTT. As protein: CASSQTDRGEAFF.

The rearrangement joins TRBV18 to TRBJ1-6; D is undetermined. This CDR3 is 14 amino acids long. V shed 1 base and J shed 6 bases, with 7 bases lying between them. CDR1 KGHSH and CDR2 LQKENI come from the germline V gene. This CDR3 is CASSPRQINSPLHF. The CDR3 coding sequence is TGTGCCAGCTCACCACGGCAGATTAATTCACCCCTCCACTTT.